This entry concerns a single TCR beta chain. The treatment was: roughly 18 received Ad26.COV2.S at low or high dose, single or two shots; about 5 received placebo; per-sample allocation not given. On day 63 after the first injection, vaccine and placebo recipients gave samples. An Ad26 vector was used to express Wuhan-strain SARS-CoV-2 spike as the vaccine. Generated by immunoSEQ multiplex PCR, the TCRdb table keeps only in-frame clones and is missing some. The data contain around 500,000 clones, 89% of them singletons. This entry comes from a study of Ad26.COV2.S vaccination and SARS-CoV-2 variants. For the study at large: COV1001, an Ad26.COV2.S trial, supplied this vaccine-arm donor. Into the muscle, Ad26.COV2.S was dosed once or twice, 56 days apart.

The material was peripheral blood, obtained in a trial of Ad26.COV2.S vaccine versus placebo. The TCR comes from a person aged 18-65 years who received the Ad26.COV2.S COVID-19 vaccine or a placebo.

The DNA of the CDR3 is TGTGCCAGCAGCTTAGGTCAGGGGGTCGCTGGCTACACCTTC. Translating gives CASSLGQGVAGYTF. The chain joins TRBV7-2 to TRBJ1-2; 7 bases match TRBD1. CDR3 size: 14 residues. V lost 1 base and J lost 7; bases outside the gene matches: 6. CDR1 SGHTA and CDR2 FQGNSA come from the germline V gene.